This TCR beta chain is from a study of human T cells and chemical hapten exposure. Study context: Mostly female, the patients presented with alopecia areata, totalis or universalis. Overall study results and limits: Expanded TCRs formed significantly more large CDR3 similarity clusters than controls.

The V and J ends lost 4 bases and 6 bases respectively, with 14 bases between them. CDR1 is MNHEY, CDR2 SVGEGT, per germline. CDR3 length: 14 amino acids. Time point: patch test 3, about 24 weeks after DPC sensitization. Specified treatment: therapeutic diphenylcyclopropenone sensitization with weekly scalp DPC. Individual cDNA molecules each carried unique molecular identifiers attached by the library. In the authors' methods: A typical sample had around 90,000 TCRs, with about 20,000 to 690,600 overall. Each CDR3 protein gets one entry after TCRdb re-called the RACE reads with MiXCR. TCRdb's processing, not the study's, gives the V and J calls here. The table includes more than 85,000 distinct CDR3 sequences, around 35% detected once. Concerning this clonotype: Its antigen is currently unknown.

The sequence came from a man aged 40-55 years with alopecia areata. Some clones in this sample may be carry-over from other donors' samples. V gene TRBV6-2 or TRBV6-3 combines with J gene TRBJ2-3, with D possibly being TRBD2 (5 bases). This material consisted of whole blood, taken in connection with sensitization to the hapten diphenylcyclopropenone (DPC). CDR3 sequence (DNA): TGTGCCAGCAGTTCTCCGGAGGTAGCGGATACGCAGTATTTT. This codes for CASSSPEVADTQYF.